A single sample gave rise to the 10 T cell receptor beta chains below, sequenced in a study of blood T cell repertoires in COVID-19. Profiled with immunoSEQ multiplex PCR; TCRdb holds only in-frame clones, not every one. This sample carries fewer than 40,000 clones, 89% of them seen once, and the ten largest clones take around 6.1%. Sequenced input: peripheral blood. Receptors originate from a human donor in a cohort sampled during active COVID-19.

The V and J genes are TRBV5-1 and TRBJ2-5, with 11 bases aligning to TRBD2. The CDR3 is made up of 14 amino acids. J gave up 4 bases and V 4 bases, and 3 bases lay outside the gene matches. CDR1 and CDR2 from the germline V gene are SGHRS and YFSETQ. CDR3 sequence: CASSRTSGRETQYF. The CDR3 nucleotides are TGCGCCAGCAGCCGTACTAGCGGGAGAGAGACCCAGTACTTC.

V usage is TRBV4-1 and J usage is TRBJ2-6, with D tentatively TRBD2 (6 bases). The CDR3 sequence is 15 residues long. Trimming removed 4 bases at V and 1 base at J, with 8 bases between. CDR1 MGHRA and CDR2 YSYEKL come from the germline V gene. CDR3 coding DNA: TGCGCCAGCAGCCCCCGGGGGTCTGGGGCCAACGTCCTGACTTTC. The encoded protein is CASSPRGSGANVLTF.

This chain links TRBV18 with TRBJ1-5; 8 bases line up with TRBD1. This CDR3 is 15 amino acids long. V was clipped by 3 bases and J by 3 bases; unmatched bases: 4. Germline V gene data show CDR1 as KGHSH and CDR2 as LQKENI. CDR3 region: CASSPGQGNNQPQHF. The CDR3 nucleotides are TGTGCCAGCTCACCTGGACAGGGAAACAATCAGCCCCAGCATTTT.

The chain has TRBV6-2 or TRBV6-3 and TRBJ2-5; D perhaps matches TRBD1 (5 bases). The germline gives CDR1 MNHEY, CDR2 SVGEGT. This CDR3 has 13 residues. Trimming left V 2 bases short and J 3 bases short, with 7 bases between. The CDR3 is CASSYRREETQYF. Written as DNA, the CDR3 is TGTGCCAGCAGTTACCGCAGGGAAGAGACCCAGTACTTC.

This clone was recorded only once. The chain links TRBV28 to TRBJ2-2, with 9 bases identical to TRBD1. Germline V gene sequence: CDR1 MDHEN, CDR2 SYDVKM. The CDR3 is 14 amino acids. J gave up 2 bases and V 11 bases, and 6 bases lay outside the gene matches. This chain's CDR3 is CAVMGQGNTGELFF. CDR3 sequence (DNA): TGTGCCGTCATGGGACAGGGTAACACCGGGGAGCTGTTTTTT.

V is TRBV28 and J is TRBJ1-2; tentatively, D is TRBD1 (6 bases). Trimming cost V 6 bases and J 4 bases, with 12 bases left between them. Germline V CDR1 and CDR2: MDHEN, SYDVKM. The CDR3 loop spans 13 amino acids. CDR3 coding DNA: TGTGCCAGCAGGCAACAGGGCGGCTATGGCTACACCTTC. This encodes CASRQQGGYGYTF.

The chain is built from TRBV4-2 and TRBJ1-1; D possibly corresponds to TRBD1 (5 bases). CDR3 size: 12 residues. V dropped 1 base and J dropped 8 bases, with 8 bases sitting between them. The germline CDR1 and CDR2 sequences are LGHNA and YNFKEQ. The DNA of the CDR3 is TGTGCCAGCAGCCAAGTAAACAGGGAAGCTTTCTTT. Translating it yields CASSQVNREAFF.

The chain is built from TRBV19 and TRBJ2-3; D possibly corresponds to TRBD2 (6 bases). V lost 5 bases to trimming and J lost 0 bases, with 18 bases between them. From germline, CDR1 is LNHDA and CDR2 SQIVND (reference sequence). The CDR3 covers 17 residues. This CDR3 is CASSRSPGGVSTDTQYF. DNA for the CDR3: TGTGCCAGTAGTCGCTCCCCGGGCGGGGTTAGCACAGATACGCAGTATTTT.

The rearrangement uses TRBV5-1 and TRBJ2-5, with 8 bases lining up with TRBD1. The CDR3 runs to 14 residues. Per the germline V gene, CDR1 is SGHRS and CDR2 is YFSETQ. Unmatched junction bases numbered 9, after V lost 4 bases and J lost 7 bases. CDR3 amino acids: CASSVRGPPGTQYF. CDR3 DNA: TGCGCCAGCAGCGTCAGGGGGCCCCCAGGGACCCAGTACTTC.

This chain connects TRBV9 to TRBJ2-7; 8 positions agree with TRBD1. The germline gives CDR1 SGDLS, CDR2 YYNGEE. The CDR3 length is 15 residues. With 3 bases clipped from V and 0 bases from J, the junction kept 5 bases outside the gene matches. CDR3 residues: CASSGGQGGSYEQYF. CDR3 in DNA: TGTGCCAGCAGCGGCGGACAGGGAGGCTCCTACGAGCAGTACTTC.